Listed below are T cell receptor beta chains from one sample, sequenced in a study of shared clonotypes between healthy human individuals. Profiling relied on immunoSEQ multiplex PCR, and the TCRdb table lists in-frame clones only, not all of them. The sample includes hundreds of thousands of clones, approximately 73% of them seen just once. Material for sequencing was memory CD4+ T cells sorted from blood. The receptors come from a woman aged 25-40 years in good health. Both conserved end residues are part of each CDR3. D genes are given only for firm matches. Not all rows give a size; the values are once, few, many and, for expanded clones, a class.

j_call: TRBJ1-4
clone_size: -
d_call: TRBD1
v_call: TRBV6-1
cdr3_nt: TGTGCCAGCAGTGAACGCACAGGGGGCGATGAAAAACTGTTTTTT
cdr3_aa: CASSERTGGDEKLFF

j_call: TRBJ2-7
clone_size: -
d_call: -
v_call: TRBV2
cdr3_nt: TGTGCCAGCAGTGTTCTGGGTACCGAGCAGTACTTC
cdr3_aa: CASSVLGTEQYF

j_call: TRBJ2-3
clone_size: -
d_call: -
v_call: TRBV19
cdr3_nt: TGTGCCAGTAGTCCCTTCTTCGGAGGGCAGGGTGGGATAGATACGCAGTATTTT
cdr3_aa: CASSPFFGGQGGIDTQYF

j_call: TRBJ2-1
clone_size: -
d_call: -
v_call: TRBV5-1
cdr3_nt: TGCGCCAGCAGCTCGTGGGACGAGCAGTTCTTC
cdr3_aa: CASSSWDEQFF

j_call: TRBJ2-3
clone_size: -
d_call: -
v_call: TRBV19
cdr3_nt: TGTGCCAGTAATCCGGTTATCGGCACAGATACGCAGTATTTT
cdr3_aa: CASNPVIGTDTQYF

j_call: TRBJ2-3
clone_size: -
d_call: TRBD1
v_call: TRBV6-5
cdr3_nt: TGTGCCAGCAGGAGAACAGGGGGCAGGGATACGCAGTATTTT
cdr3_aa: CASRRTGGRDTQYF

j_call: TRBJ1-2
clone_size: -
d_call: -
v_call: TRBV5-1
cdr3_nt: TGCGCCAGCAGCTTGGTACTGGAAAGTGGCTACACCTTC
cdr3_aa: CASSLVLESGYTF

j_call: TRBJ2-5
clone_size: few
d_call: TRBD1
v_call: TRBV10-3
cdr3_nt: TGTGCCATCAGTGGAGGGTTCGGGACAGGGCAGGAAGAGACCCAGTACTTC
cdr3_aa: CAISGGFGTGQEETQYF

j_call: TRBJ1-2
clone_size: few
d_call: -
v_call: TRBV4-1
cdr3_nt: TGCGCCAGCAGCCAAACCGGGAGGGACTATGGCTACACCTTC
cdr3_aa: CASSQTGRDYGYTF

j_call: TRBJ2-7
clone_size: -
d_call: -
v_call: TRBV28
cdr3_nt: TGTGCCAGCACCGGAAGGTCAGTCGGCCACGAGCAGTACTTC
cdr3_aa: CASTGRSVGHEQYF

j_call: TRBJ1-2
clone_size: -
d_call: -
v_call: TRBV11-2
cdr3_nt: TGTGCCAGCAGCAATAGACCCCGGGACCGACACTATGGCTACACCTTC
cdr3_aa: CASSNRPRDRHYGYTF

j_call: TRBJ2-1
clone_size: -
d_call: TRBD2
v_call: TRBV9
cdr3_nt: TGTGCCAGCAGCACAAGCGGGGCCTACAATGAGCAGTTCTTC
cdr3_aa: CASSTSGAYNEQFF

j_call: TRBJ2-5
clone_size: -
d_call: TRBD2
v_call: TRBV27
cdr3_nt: TGTGCCAGCAGCCTCCACGGCGGGAGAGGAGGAGAGACCCAGTACTTC
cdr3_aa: CASSLHGGRGGETQYF

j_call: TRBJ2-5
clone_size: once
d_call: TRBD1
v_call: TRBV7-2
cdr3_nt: TGTGCCAGCGCCAGGACAGGGGGTCGGGAGACCCAGTACTTC
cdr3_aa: CASARTGGRETQYF

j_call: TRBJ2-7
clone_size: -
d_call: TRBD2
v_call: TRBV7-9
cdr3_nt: TGTGCCAGCAGCCCTCAGCGGGATAGCTACGAGCAGTACTTC
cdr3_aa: CASSPQRDSYEQYF

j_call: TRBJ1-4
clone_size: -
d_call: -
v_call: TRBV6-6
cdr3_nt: TGTGCCAGCAGTTATGGGCAGACTAATGAAAAACTGTTTTTT
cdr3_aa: CASSYGQTNEKLFF

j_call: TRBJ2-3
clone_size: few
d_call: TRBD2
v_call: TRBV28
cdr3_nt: TGTGCCAGCAGTTTGGGGGGAGGGCCTAGCACAGATACGCAGTATTTT
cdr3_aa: CASSLGGGPSTDTQYF

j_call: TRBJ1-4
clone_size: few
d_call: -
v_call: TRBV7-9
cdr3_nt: TGTGCCAGCAGGCCCGGTACGACTAATGAAAAACTGTTTTTT
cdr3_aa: CASRPGTTNEKLFF

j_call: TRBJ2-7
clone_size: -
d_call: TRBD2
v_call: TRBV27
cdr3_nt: TGTGCCAGCAGCAAATTAGCGGGAGGGCCCTACGAGCAGTACTTC
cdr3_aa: CASSKLAGGPYEQYF

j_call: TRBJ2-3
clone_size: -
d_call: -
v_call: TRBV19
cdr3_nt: TGTGCCAGTAGTGAGAGTCCCCTCCCCCCCACAGATACGCAGTATTTT
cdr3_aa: CASSESPLPPTDTQYF

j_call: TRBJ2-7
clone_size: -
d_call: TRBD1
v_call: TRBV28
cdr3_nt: TGTGCCAGCAGTATACCGGGACAGAGCTACGAGCAGTACTTC
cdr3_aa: CASSIPGQSYEQYF

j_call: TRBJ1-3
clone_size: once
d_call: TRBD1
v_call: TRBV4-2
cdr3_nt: TGTGCCAGCAGCCCAGGGACAGGGAGTGGAAACACCATATATTTT
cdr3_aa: CASSPGTGSGNTIYF

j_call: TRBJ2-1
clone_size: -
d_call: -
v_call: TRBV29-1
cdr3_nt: TGCAGCGTTGGCAACAGGGGGCAGCGGGAGGTATACAATGAGCAGTTCTTC
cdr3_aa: CSVGNRGQREVYNEQFF

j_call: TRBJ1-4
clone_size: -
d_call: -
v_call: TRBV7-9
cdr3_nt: TGTGCCAGCAGCTTAGGGGCCTTGGAGGAAAAACTGTTTTTT
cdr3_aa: CASSLGALEEKLFF

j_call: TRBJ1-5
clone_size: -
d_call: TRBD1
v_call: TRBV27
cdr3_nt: TGTGCCAGCAGCAGGACAGGGGGCTCCGGAGGGCAGCCCCAGCATTTT
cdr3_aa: CASSRTGGSGGQPQHF

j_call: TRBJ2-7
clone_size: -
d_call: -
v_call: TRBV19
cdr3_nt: TGTGCCAGTAGGAGCCACCAATCCTACGAGCAGTACTTC
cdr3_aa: CASRSHQSYEQYF

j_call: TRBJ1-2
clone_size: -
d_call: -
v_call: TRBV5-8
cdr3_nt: TGTGCCAGCAGAGACCAAGGGGTAGGAGGCTACACCTTC
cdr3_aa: CASRDQGVGGYTF

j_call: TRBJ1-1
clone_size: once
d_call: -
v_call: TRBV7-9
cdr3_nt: TGTGCCAGCAGCGGACAGAACACTGAAGCTTTCTTT
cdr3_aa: CASSGQNTEAFF

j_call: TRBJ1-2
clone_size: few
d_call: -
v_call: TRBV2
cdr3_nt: TGTGCCAGCAGGGGAGGGGGTGGCGGCTATGGCTACACCTTC
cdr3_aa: CASRGGGGGYGYTF

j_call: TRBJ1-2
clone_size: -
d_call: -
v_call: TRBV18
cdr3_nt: TGTGCCAGCTCACCACCGATGGAGGGGGTACGAGGAGGCTACACCTTC
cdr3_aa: CASSPPMEGVRGGYTF

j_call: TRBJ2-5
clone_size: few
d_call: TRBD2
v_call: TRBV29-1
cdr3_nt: TGCAGCGTTGAAGCGGGAGGGGGGGAGACCCAGTACTTC
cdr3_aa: CSVEAGGGETQYF

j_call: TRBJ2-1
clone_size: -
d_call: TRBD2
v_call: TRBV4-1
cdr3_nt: TGCGCCAGCAGCCAACCGACTAGCGGGAGTCGGGATGAGCAGTTCTTC
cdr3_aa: CASSQPTSGSRDEQFF

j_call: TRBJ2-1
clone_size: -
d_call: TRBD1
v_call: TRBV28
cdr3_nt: TGTGCCAGCCCTCCCCAGGGGGCTGTCTCCTACAATGAGCAGTTCTTC
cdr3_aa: CASPPQGAVSYNEQFF

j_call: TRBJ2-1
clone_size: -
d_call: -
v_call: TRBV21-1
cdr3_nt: TGTGCCAGCAGCAAAGCGTCGGGGGGTAGAGAGCAGTTCTTC
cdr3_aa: CASSKASGGREQFF

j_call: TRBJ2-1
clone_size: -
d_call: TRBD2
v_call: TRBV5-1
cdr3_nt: TGCGCCAGCAGCCTACTAGCGGGAGGGGCCAATGAGCAGTTCTTC
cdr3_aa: CASSLLAGGANEQFF

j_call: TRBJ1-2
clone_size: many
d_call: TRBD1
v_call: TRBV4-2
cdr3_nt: TGTGCCAGCAGCAACCCGGGACAGAGAAACTATGGCTACACCTTC
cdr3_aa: CASSNPGQRNYGYTF

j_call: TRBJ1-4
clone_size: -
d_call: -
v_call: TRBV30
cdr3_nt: TGTGCCTGGAGTGTTTTCGAATGTAGGTTTGGGGAAAAACTGTTTTTT
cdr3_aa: CAWSVFECRFGEKLFF

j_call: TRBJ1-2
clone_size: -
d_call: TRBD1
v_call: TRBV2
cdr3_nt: TGTGCCAGCAGTGAAGAAGGGGGACAGGGCCAGAAAGCTAACTATGGCTACACCTTC
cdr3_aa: CASSEEGGQGQKANYGYTF

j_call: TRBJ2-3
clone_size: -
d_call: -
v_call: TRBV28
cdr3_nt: TGTGCCAGCAGTTTTGGCAGGGTTACAGATACGCAGTATTTT
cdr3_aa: CASSFGRVTDTQYF

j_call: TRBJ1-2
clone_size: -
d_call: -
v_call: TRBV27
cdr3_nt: TGTGCCAGCAGTTTAAGTTGGGGACACTCAAGGTCCTATGGCTACACCTTC
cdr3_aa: CASSLSWGHSRSYGYTF

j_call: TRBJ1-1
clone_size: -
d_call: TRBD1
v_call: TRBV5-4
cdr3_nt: TGTGCCAGCAGCTTCTGGGACAGTAAAGCTTTCTTT
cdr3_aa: CASSFWDSKAFF